Following are 23 T cell receptor beta chains from one sample sequenced in a study of metastatic and nonmetastatic thyroid tumors. TCRdb re-called clones from the PCR reads using MiXCR. The sample has more than 25,000 clones; 20% are singletons. There were no patients who had received any treatment before thyroid surgery. The specimen sequenced was blood. These receptors originate from a male donor with papillary thyroid cancer or a benign thyroid nodule (not recorded which). Some clones in this sample may be carry-over from other donors' samples.

This clone was counted ten times or more. This chain uses TRBV12-5 with TRBJ1-4; 7 bases match TRBD1. The CDR3 runs 16 residues. Germline trimming cut 2 bases from V and 4 bases from J; bases unmatched to any gene: 7. Germline V lookup: CDR1 LGHNT, CDR2 FRNRAP. In nucleotides, the CDR3 is TGTGCTAGTGGTTTGACCTTGGGACAGCTTAATGAAAAACTGTTTTTT. It codes for CASGLTLGQLNEKLFF.

Notes on this clone: The conserved phenylalanine or tryptophan is not found at the CDR3 terminus, so this likely reflects a read error. The chain links TRBV14 to TRBJ1-2; 8 nucleotides align to TRBD1. CDR1 and CDR2 (germline): SGHDN, FVKESK. Germline trimming cut 2 bases from V and 3 bases from J; bases unmatched to any gene: 8. This CDR3 is 16 amino acids long. In DNA form, the CDR3 reads TGTGCCAGCAGCCAACACCTGGACAGGGTAGACTATGGCTACACCCTC. Residues: CASSQHLDRVDYGYTL.

This rearrangement joins TRBV30 to TRBJ1-1, with D perhaps TRBD1 (5 bases). The CDR3 length is 11 residues. Germline-derived CDR1 and CDR2 are GTSNPN and SVGIG (reference sequence). V lost 4 bases to trimming and J lost 5 bases, with 8 bases between them. The CDR3 region is CAWKGPTEAFF. CDR3 DNA sequence: TGTGCCTGGAAGGGACCAACTGAAGCTTTCTTT.

A remark on this clone: The junction and the germline gene differ at one end; a read error may be behind it. This chain connects TRBV4-2 to TRBJ2-5, with TRBD1 as a possible D gene (5 bases). The CDR3 loop spans 14 amino acids. Germline CDR1 reads LGHNA; CDR2 reads YNFKEQ. The CDR3 loop is CASSQERGQDTQYF. Here the CDR3 DNA reads TGTGCCAGCAGCCAAGAAAGGGGTCAAGATACCCAGTACTTC.

This clone has more than one count but fewer than ten. This chain links TRBV6-5 with TRBJ2-2; 8 bases match TRBD2. V lost 2 bases, J lost 4 bases, and 3 bases stayed unmatched. Germline CDR1 is MNHEY and CDR2 is SVGAGI. This CDR3 is 15 amino acids long. The DNA for the CDR3 is TGTGCCAGCAGTTACCGGGGGGGCCTCACCGGGGAGCTGTTTTTT. Its protein is CASSYRGGLTGELFF.

V usage is TRBV4-2 and J usage is TRBJ1-5, with D uncertain. V dropped 1 base and J dropped 2 bases, with 6 bases sitting between them. The germline V gene has CDR1 LGHNA and CDR2 YNFKEQ. This CDR3 region has 14 residues. The chain's CDR3 is CASSQAGGNQPQHF. The CDR3 DNA is TGTGCCAGCAGCCAAGCAGGAGGCAATCAGCCCCAGCATTTT.

A few counts support this clone. This sequence joins TRBV27 and TRBJ1-2; D possibly corresponds to TRBD1 (6 bases). There are 13 residues in the CDR3. Germline V CDR1 and CDR2: MNHEY, SMNVEV (reference sequence). The germline V and J ends were trimmed by 6 bases and 7 bases, with 15 bases remaining between them. CDR3 nucleotide sequence: TGTGCCAGCAGCCCTGGGGGGGGCGGTGGCTACACCTTC. Protein product: CASSPGGGGGYTF.

As for this clone: The junction differs from germline at one of its ends, possibly a read error. This chain uses TRBV6-5 with TRBJ2-7; D unresolved. The germline gives CDR1 MNHEY, CDR2 SVGAGI. The CDR3 totals 15 residues. CDR3: CASSYSASDSYERYF. For the CDR3, the DNA is TGTGCCAGCAGTTACTCAGCCAGTGACTCCTACGAGCGGTACTTC.

The V call is TRBV7-2, the J call TRBJ2-7, with TRBD1 identical over 7 bases. The CDR3 loop spans 15 amino acids. Unmatched junction bases numbered 8, after V lost 4 bases and J lost 2 bases. In germline, CDR1 is SGHTA, CDR2 FQGNSA. The CDR3 spells CASSSYVGQTYEQYF. The CDR3, as DNA: TGTGCCAGCAGCTCATATGTGGGACAGACCTACGAGCAGTACTTC. Full variable domain (remainder filled in from reference TRBV7-2 and TRBJ2-7): GAGVSQSPSNKVTEKGKDVELRCDPISGHTALYWYRQSLGQGLEFLIYFQGNSAPDKSGLPSDRFSAERTGGSVSTLTIQRTQQEDSAVYLCASSSYVGQTYEQYFGPGTRLTVT.

The V call is TRBV10-3, the J call TRBJ2-7, with D perhaps matching TRBD2 (6 bases). Germline V CDR1 and CDR2: ENHRY, SYGVKD. The CDR3 runs to 14 residues. V was clipped by 6 bases and J by 6 bases, with 18 bases between them. CDR3 sequence: CAIRPGLGLIEQYF. The CDR3 DNA sequence: TGTGCCATCAGACCGGGACTGGGTCTCATCGAGCAGTACTTC.

Note on this clone: An end of the junction does not agree with germline; a read error may underlie this. The chain has TRBV19 and TRBJ2-6; D remains unclear. Germline V lookup: CDR1 LNHDA, CDR2 SQIVND (reference sequence). The CDR3 spans 17 residues. CDR3 coding DNA: TGTGCCAGTAGTCCGACGGGCATCCCCTCTGGGTCCAACGTCCTGACTTTC. It yields the protein CASSPTGIPSGSNVLTF. The whole variable domain, remainder taken from reference TRBV19 and TRBJ2-6, is DGGITQSPKYLFRKEGQNVTLSCEQNLNHDAMYWYRQDPGQGLRLIYYSQIVNDFQKGDIAEGYSVSREKKESFPLTVTSAQKNPTAFYLCASSPTGIPSGSNVLTFGAGSRLTVL.

Only one count was recorded for this clone. As DNA, the CDR3 is TGCGCCAGCAGCCCCGGGACTAGCGTGATAGGTGGAGAGCAGTACTTC. It yields the protein CASSPGTSVIGGEQYF. This chain uses TRBV5-1 with TRBJ2-7; 10 nucleotides line up with TRBD2. CDR1 is SGHRS and CDR2 is YFSETQ in the germline V gene. CDR3 size: 16 residues. V lost 4 bases, J lost 7 bases, and 14 bases stayed unmatched.

The rearrangement joins TRBV2 to TRBJ2-7; tentative D call: TRBD1 (6 bases). Germline assignment: CDR1 SNHLY and CDR2 FYNNEI. The CDR3 length is 12 residues. The V end lost 7 bases, the J end lost 7 bases, and 14 bases lay between the germline ends. The CDR3 DNA is TGTGCCAGCATCGGGACATGGTTTGAGCAGTACTTC. It specifies CASIGTWFEQYF. The entire variable domain, with the rest obtained from reference TRBV2 and TRBJ2-7, is as follows: EPEVTQTPSHQVTQMGQEVILRCVPISNHLYFYWYRQILGQKVEFLVSFYNNEISEKSEIFDDQFSVERPDGSNFTLKIRSTKLEDSAMYFCASIGTWFEQYFGPGTRLTVT.

This clone was counted many times. The chain joins TRBV11-3 to TRBJ2-2; D is uncertain. This CDR3 comprises 13 residues. Germline CDR1 and CDR2: SGHNT and YENEEA. With 5 bases removed from V and 3 bases from J, the gap between germline ends came to 7 bases. The CDR3 region is CASSPSYTGELFF. The CDR3 region has the DNA TGTGCCAGCAGCCCTTCTTACACCGGGGAGCTGTTTTTT. Variable domain in full (rest from reference TRBV11-3 and TRBJ2-2): EAGVVQSPRYKIIEKKQPVAFWCNPISGHNTLYWYLQNLGQGPELLIRYENEEAVDDSQLPKDRFSAERLKGVDSTLKIQPAELGDSAVYLCASSPSYTGELFFGEGSRLTVL.

Many counts were recorded for this clone. The rearrangement joins TRBV14 to TRBJ1-5; no firm D call. This CDR3 is built from 13 residues. The germline V gene has CDR1 SGHDN and CDR2 FVKESK. V lost 4 bases to trimming and J lost 0 bases, with 4 bases between them. CDR3 in DNA: TGTGCCAGCAGCCTGACTAGCAATCAGCCCCAGCATTTT. Translating gives CASSLTSNQPQHF.

This clone was counted ten times or more. This rearrangement joins TRBV2 to TRBJ2-5; the D is unclear. The germline gives CDR1 SNHLY, CDR2 FYNNEI. The CDR3 is 14 residues long. Trimming shortened V by 8 bases and J by 0 bases, and 13 bases separated the two germline ends. The CDR3 nucleotides are TGTGCCAGCTTGTGGGGAAAGTACCAAGAGACCCAGTACTTC. Protein product: CASLWGKYQETQYF.

This clone was seen a handful of times. The conserved phenylalanine or tryptophan normally closing the CDR3 is absent here, so this likely arose from a read error. The chain recombines TRBV12-3 or TRBV12-4 with TRBJ1-1; perhaps TRBD1 as D (5 bases). The CDR3 sequence is 17 residues long. CDR3 in DNA: TGTGCCAGCAGCCGCTACGGGCAGGGTGAAGGGAACACTCAAGCTTTCCTT. Its translation: CASSRYGQGEGNTQAFL.

This clone has a count of ten or more. V is TRBV20-1 and J is TRBJ2-1; 11 bases map to TRBD2. Germline V gene sequence: CDR1 DFQATT, CDR2 SNEGSKA (reference sequence). V trimming: 1 base; J trimming: 5 bases; junction bases outside the gene matches: 4. The CDR3 contains 15 residues. Here the CDR3 reads CSARGLAGRDNEQFF. The CDR3 bases are TGCAGTGCTAGAGGACTAGCGGGAAGGGACAATGAGCAGTTCTTC.

Many counts were recorded for this clone. The chain combines TRBV11-1 with TRBJ1-1, with 7 bases aligning to TRBD1. The junction had 2 bases not matched to a gene; V was cut back by 4 bases and J by 6 bases. Germline V gene data show CDR1 as SGHAT and CDR2 as FQDESV (reference sequence). The length of the CDR3 is 12 residues. The CDR3 region has the DNA TGTGCCAGCAGCTATACAGGGGCTGAAGCTTTCTTT. It specifies CASSYTGAEAFF. The whole variable domain, filled in from reference TRBV11-1 and TRBJ1-1, reads EAEVAQSPRYKITEKSQAVAFWCDPISGHATLYWYRQILGQGPELLVQFQDESVVDDSQLPKDRFSAERLKGVDSTLKIQPAELGDSAMYLCASSYTGAEAFFGQGTRLTVV.

This clone came up many times. The CDR3 region has the DNA TGTGCCAGCACGTTAGATACGCAGTATTTT. It translates to CASTLDTQYF. The chain combines TRBV2 with TRBJ2-3; D call uncertain. The ends were cut back, 7 bases at V and 5 bases at J, with 4 bases in the middle. This CDR3 comprises 10 residues. Germline CDR1 is SNHLY and CDR2 is FYNNEI. Full variable domain (remainder filled in from reference TRBV2 and TRBJ2-3): EPEVTQTPSHQVTQMGQEVILRCVPISNHLYFYWYRQILGQKVEFLVSFYNNEISEKSEIFDDQFSVERPDGSNFTLKIRSTKLEDSAMYFCASTLDTQYFGPGTRLTVL.

The chain has TRBV11-2 and TRBJ2-3; a possible D gene is TRBD2 (6 bases). Per germline, CDR1 SGHAT and CDR2 FQNNGV. CDR3 length: 16 residues. V lost 1 base to trimming and J lost 3 bases, with 14 bases between them. CDR3 DNA sequence: TGTGCCAGCAGCTTAGTGTGCGGGACGGGGACAGATACGCAGTATTTT. Encoded protein: CASSLVCGTGTDTQYF.

This clone was recorded many times. The V gene is TRBV6-4, the J gene TRBJ2-5; weak D call: TRBD2 (6 bases). The germline gives CDR1 MRHNA, CDR2 SNTAGT. Trimming shortened V by 4 bases and J by 5 bases, and 14 bases separated the two germline ends. The CDR3 contains 14 residues. The CDR3, as DNA: TGTGCCAGCAGTGTAGTAGCGGACGCGGAGACCCAGTACTTC. As protein: CASSVVADAETQYF.

This clone appeared many times. The chain carries TRBV11-2 and TRBJ1-2; no clear D gene. Germline CDR1 reads SGHAT; CDR2 reads FQNNGV. The CDR3 has 14 residues. V lost 5 bases and J lost 8, with 18 bases in between. CDR3 DNA: TGTGCCAGCAGCCTGCAACAGCGGACGGGGGGCTACACCTTC. Its translation is CASSLQQRTGGYTF.